This T cell receptor beta chain stems from a study of T cells in narcolepsy. This CDR3 has 14 amino acids. Germline loops: CDR1 MDHEN, CDR2 SYDVKM. With 7 bases clipped from V and 4 bases from J, the junction kept 6 bases outside the gene matches. Study-wide results and caveats: Reportedly, autoreactive clonotypes were serially detected in patients' blood but not controls'.

TCRdb's copy holds only in-frame clones and misses some; the assay was immunoSEQ multiplex PCR. The data show some 16,000 clones, with about 85% seen just once and more than 35% held by the top ten. On this clone: As yet, its antigen is unknown.

The chain recombines TRBV28 with TRBJ2-2; 7 bases agree with TRBD2. Sequencing was carried out using memory (CD45RA-) CD4+ T cells from blood. The receptor's source is a human donor in good health. The CDR3 nucleotides are TGTGCCAGCATCTGGGGAGGGGCCACCGGGGAGCTGTTTTTT. This codes for CASIWGGATGELFF.